The 24 T cell receptor beta chains reported below all come from one sample, sequenced in a study of blood T cells in healthy people across ages. Using a J-beta primer mix together with a sample-barcoded 5' primer, a second PCR was run for 7 to 11 cycles. TCRdb re-called the 5' RACE reads through MiXCR, storing one row per CDR3 protein. The data hold hundreds of thousands of distinct CDR3 sequences, with around 31% observed a single time. The sequencing input was blood. Every receptor here comes from a woman aged 80 or over in good health.

This clonotype was observed a few times. The gene calls are TRBV20-1 and TRBJ2-1; 9 positions match TRBD2. J lost 7 bases, V lost 3 bases, and 10 bases had no gene match. This CDR3 has 15 amino acids. Germline CDR1 is DFQATT and CDR2 is SNEGSKA (reference sequence). CDR3 amino acids: CSASPPSGVRNEQFF. The CDR3 nucleotides are TGCAGTGCTAGCCCCCCTAGCGGGGTACGGAATGAGCAGTTCTTC.

Ten or more counts support this clonotype. The genes are TRBV7-2 and TRBJ2-1, with TRBD2 identical over 11 bases. Germline loops: CDR1 SGHTA, CDR2 FQGNSA. Trimming took 3 bases from V and 5 from J; bases not matched to a gene: 6. The CDR3 runs to 16 residues. CDR3 sequence reads: CASSFHTSGGNNEQFF. CDR3 bases: TGTGCCAGCAGCTTCCATACTAGCGGGGGAAACAATGAGCAGTTCTTC.

The chain combines TRBV20-1 with TRBJ1-1, with 7 bases fitting TRBD1. Trimming at V came to 6 bases and at J to 3 bases, leaving 10 bases not matched to a gene. CDR3 length equals 14 residues. Germline CDR1 is DFQATT and CDR2 is SNEGSKA (reference sequence). In nucleotides, the CDR3 is TGCAGTGCCAATAGACAGGGAGGGTACACTGAAGCTTTCTTT. The encoded protein is CSANRQGGYTEAFF.

The rearrangement uses TRBV6-2 or TRBV6-3 and TRBJ1-5, with a tentative D call TRBD1 (6 bases). Trimming took 7 bases from V and 0 from J, leaving 10 bases between them. The CDR3 loop spans 14 amino acids. CDR1 MNHEY and CDR2 SVGEGT come from the germline V gene. CDR3 protein: CASTQGNSNQPQHF. The CDR3 DNA follows: TGTGCCAGCACCCAGGGGAATAGCAATCAGCCCCAGCATTTT.

The V and J genes are TRBV15 and TRBJ2-2; D perhaps matches TRBD1 (6 bases). Per germline, CDR1 LNHNV and CDR2 YYDKDF (reference sequence). The ends were cut back, 6 bases at V and 7 bases at J, with 15 bases in the middle. The CDR3 is 14 amino acids. The CDR3 nucleotides read TGTGCCACCAGAGACAGGAGATATGGCGGGGAGCTGTTTTTT. Amino acids: CATRDRRYGGELFF.

The chain uses TRBV29-1 and TRBJ1-1; D is undetermined. CDR1 SQVTM and CDR2 ANQGSEA come from the germline V gene. The length of the CDR3 is 15 residues. V dropped 4 bases and J dropped 0 bases, with 15 bases sitting between them. The chain's CDR3 is CSVAVQDDMNTEAFF. The DNA for the CDR3 is TGCAGCGTTGCGGTGCAGGATGACATGAACACTGAAGCTTTCTTT.

The table lists this clonotype with a few counts. CDR3 protein: CASSPLQGGFANEKLFF. CDR3 nucleotides: TGTGCCAGCAGCCCTTTACAGGGAGGGTTTGCTAATGAAAAACTGTTTTTT. This chain joins TRBV7-6 and TRBJ1-4; a weak D match, TRBD1 (6 bases). There are 17 residues in the CDR3. V lost 5 bases and J lost 3, with 19 bases in between. Looked up from germline, CDR1 is SGHVS and CDR2 is FNYEAQ.

This clonotype was counted many times. This chain connects TRBV20-1 to TRBJ2-5; D is ambiguous. CDR3 length: 12 amino acids. In germline, CDR1 is DFQATT, CDR2 SNEGSKA (reference sequence). Trimming removed 4 bases at V and 6 bases at J, with 12 bases between. CDR3 nucleotide sequence: TGCAGTGCTACCCCTGGTGATAAGACCCAGTACTTC. Its protein product is CSATPGDKTQYF.

This clonotype was counted a few times. The chain couples TRBV5-6 to TRBJ1-4; possible D gene TRBD1, 6 bases. CDR1 and CDR2 (germline): SGHDT, YYEEEE. With 0 bases removed from V and 13 bases from J, the gap between germline ends came to 19 bases. The CDR3 has 15 residues. DNA for the CDR3: TGTGCCAGCAGCTTGGCAGGGGTGTTTCCCCCAGGACTGTTTTTT. Translation: CASSLAGVFPPGLFF.

This clonotype was recorded at least ten times. The CDR3 DNA sequence: TGTGCCAGCAGTCCGGGACAGTCAGCTGGATACAATGAGCAGTTCTTC. Translation gives CASSPGQSAGYNEQFF. This chain uses TRBV12-3 or TRBV12-4 with TRBJ2-1; 7 bases are a match to TRBD1. This CDR3 region has 16 residues. J lost 4 bases, V lost 5 bases, and 11 bases had no gene match.

This clonotype has ten or more counts. The chain carries TRBV6-2 or TRBV6-3 and TRBJ2-1, with TRBD1 matching 7 bases. The CDR3 is 16 amino acids. Trimming removed 8 bases from V and 2 bases from J; junction bases left unmatched: 12. Germline CDR1 is MNHEY and CDR2 is SVGEGT. CDR3 sequence reads: CASVHPGQATYNEQFF. As DNA, the CDR3 is TGTGCCAGCGTCCACCCCGGACAGGCCACCTACAATGAGCAGTTCTTC.

This clonotype was counted a few times. The chain carries TRBV24-1 and TRBJ2-2; D is undetermined. CDR3 length: 14 residues. V lost 5 bases and J 6 bases, leaving 12 bases between the germline ends. Germline V gene data show CDR1 as KGHDR and CDR2 as SFDVKD. The CDR3: CATSGSHVPGELFF. The CDR3 DNA sequence: TGTGCCACCAGTGGATCACATGTCCCCGGGGAGCTGTTTTTT.

Details on this clonotype: This may be a read error: a much more frequent sequence differs by one nucleotide. This chain connects TRBV27 to TRBJ1-6; tentative D call: TRBD1 (6 bases). CDR3 length equals 15 residues. Germline V gene lookup returns CDR1 MNHEY and CDR2 SMNVEV (reference sequence). CDR3 residues: CASSLLTGTNSPLNF. CDR3 DNA sequence: TGTGCCAGCAGTTTACTAACAGGGACTAATTCACCCCTCAACTTT.

The sample holds a few counts of this clonotype. This chain uses TRBV7-2 with TRBJ2-5, with 9 bases fitting TRBD2. Trimming at V came to 1 base and at J to 11 bases, leaving 5 bases not matched to a gene. This CDR3 has 13 amino acids. The germline gives CDR1 SGHTA, CDR2 FQGNSA. The CDR3 region has the DNA TGTGCCAGCAGCTTAGAAGAGCGGGGGGTGCAGTACTTC. It specifies CASSLEERGVQYF. Full variable domain (remainder filled in from reference TRBV7-2 and TRBJ2-5): GAGVSQSPSNKVTEKGKDVELRCDPISGHTALYWYRQSLGQGLEFLIYFQGNSAPDKSGLPSDRFSAERTGGSVSTLTIQRTQQEDSAVYLCASSLEERGVQYFGPGTRLLVL.

This clonotype turned up a few times. This may be a read error: a much more frequent sequence differs by one nucleotide. This rearrangement joins TRBV20-1 to TRBJ2-5, with 9 bases aligning to TRBD1. Germline V gene data show CDR1 as DFQATT and CDR2 as SNEGSKA (reference sequence). There are 14 residues in the CDR3. Unmatched junction bases numbered 5, after V lost 6 bases and J lost 0 bases. This CDR3 reads CSAAGTGNQETQYF. The CDR3 DNA sequence: TGCAGTGCAGCCGGGACAGGGAACCAAGAGACCCAGTACTTC.

To note about this clonotype: A much more abundant neighbour one base away suggests this may be a read error. V usage is TRBV25-1 and J usage is TRBJ1-2; TRBD1 matches at 7 bases. CDR3 size: 11 residues. CDR1 and CDR2 (germline): MGHDK, SYGVNS. The V segment lost 7 bases and the J segment 10 bases; nucleotides outside the gene matches: 6. The CDR3 DNA reads TGTGCCAGCAAGGGGGCAGGAGACTACACCTTC. This translates into CASKGAGDYTF.

About this clonotype itself: A single base separates this from a much larger clone, so it may be a read error. The rearrangement uses TRBV25-1 and TRBJ2-7; possible D gene TRBD2, 6 bases. CDR3 length equals 14 residues. Per germline, CDR1 MGHDK and CDR2 SYGVNS. This chain's CDR3 is CVSSFGDSRYEQYF. In DNA form, the CDR3 reads TGTGTCAGCAGTTTCGGGGACTCCAGGTACGAGCAGTACTTC.

The chain joins TRBV20-1 to TRBJ1-5, with TRBD1 matching over 9 bases. The CDR3 has 14 residues. Germline CDR1 reads DFQATT; CDR2 reads SNEGSKA (reference sequence). J lost 5 bases, V lost 1 base, and 3 bases had no gene match. CDR3 DNA: TGCAGTGCTAGAGGGGACAGGGCTTATCAGCCCCAGCATTTT. It specifies CSARGDRAYQPQHF.

This clonotype has only one observation. Sequence at one end of the junction differs from germline and may be a read error. The CDR3 bases are TGCAGCGCCCGGGACACCTACACCGGGGAGCGGTTTTTT. It translates to CSARDTYTGERFF. The genes are TRBV29-1 and TRBJ2-2; D is perhaps TRBD1 (6 bases). Germline CDR1 and CDR2: SQVTM and ANQGSEA. This CDR3 is built from 13 residues.

This clonotype was seen repeatedly, ten times or more. The J gene is TRBJ1-1, the V gene TRBV7-2, with a possible D match to TRBD1 (5 bases). The CDR3 extends over 16 amino acids. Per germline, CDR1 SGHTA and CDR2 FQGNSA. The V gene lost 4 bases and the J gene lost 1 base, with 16 bases spanning the gap. The CDR3 loop is CASSSGVWQGNTEAFF. DNA for the CDR3: TGTGCCAGCAGCTCCGGGGTCTGGCAGGGGAACACTGAAGCTTTCTTT.

This clonotype was counted at least ten times. The chain recombines TRBV12-3 or TRBV12-4 with TRBJ1-2; possibly TRBD1 for D (6 bases). V was shortened by 0 bases and J by 4 bases, with 9 bases between the two germline ends. The CDR3 totals 14 residues. This CDR3 reads CASSLAQGTYGYTF. The DNA for the CDR3 is TGTGCCAGCAGTTTAGCGCAGGGGACCTATGGCTACACCTTC.

The V gene is TRBV7-2, the J gene TRBJ2-4; a possible D gene is TRBD1 (6 bases). The germline V gene has CDR1 SGHTA and CDR2 FQGNSA. The CDR3 extends over 16 amino acids. Between the trimmed V and J ends, which lost 6 bases and 0 bases, there was a span of 15 bases. The CDR3 DNA reads TGTGCCAGCAGGACAGGAGATCTTCTAGCCAAAAACATTCAGTACTTC. Its protein product is CASRTGDLLAKNIQYF.

To note about this clonotype: A much bigger clone sits one base away, suggesting this may be a read error. The chain joins TRBV6-6 to TRBJ2-1; D might be TRBD1 or TRBD2, each matching 5 bases. The CDR3 extends over 14 amino acids. CDR1 and CDR2 from the germline V gene are MNHNY and SVGAGI (reference sequence). V shed 6 bases and J shed 7 bases, with 16 bases lying between them. CDR3 sequence reads: CASRYRDRWNEQFF. In DNA form, the CDR3 reads TGTGCCAGCAGGTACCGGGACCGGTGGAATGAGCAGTTCTTC.

The table lists this clonotype with many counts. The V gene is TRBV5-6, the J gene TRBJ1-2; no clear D. The CDR3 extends over 14 amino acids. Germline values: CDR1 SGHDT, CDR2 YYEEEE. V was clipped by 4 bases and J by 5 bases, with 15 bases between them. CDR3 residues: CASSRPGLTYGYTF. The CDR3 nucleotides are TGTGCCAGCAGCCGCCCCGGATTGACATATGGCTACACCTTC.